The present TCR beta chain was sequenced within a study of blood T cell repertoires in COVID-19. The CDR3 is 15 residues long. The junction had 10 bases not matched to a gene; V was cut back by 4 bases and J by 6 bases. Germline V gene sequence: CDR1 SGHKS, CDR2 YYEKEE (reference sequence). Original processing notes: The authors estimated nucleated cell counts from reference gene primer amplification. Sequencing used immunoSEQ multiplex PCR; TCRdb keeps in-frame clones, though not all of them. D and trimming were read from the DNA, whereas the V and J calls and clone size are those reported in that table. Of around 260,000 clones in the sample, 83% were seen once. This clone was seen a handful of times.

J is TRBJ1-1 and V is TRBV5-5; 9 nucleotides match TRBD1. Source material: peripheral blood. The receptor was derived from a woman in her 50s who had recovered from COVID-19. CDR3: CASSRTGARSSEAFF. The CDR3 DNA reads TGTGCCAGCAGCAGGACAGGGGCGCGTTCCTCTGAAGCTTTCTTT. Drawing the rest from reference TRBV5-5 and TRBJ1-1, the complete variable domain is DAGVTQSPTHLIKTRGQQVTLRCSPISGHKSVSWYQQVLGQGPQFIFQYYEKEERGRGNFPDRFSARQFPNYSSELNVNALLLGDSALYLCASSRTGARSSEAFFGQGTRLTVV.